This entry lists 25 T cell receptor beta chains sequenced from one sample in a study of T cell repertoires in cytomegalovirus infection. Antigen specificity for these receptors is unknown. TCRdb recomputed calls from the reads with MiXCR, one row per CDR3 protein. The repertoire holds about 20,000 distinct CDR3 sequences, with roughly 40% as singletons. This specimen was CD8+ T cells from cultured PBMCs, taken from culture after CMV antigen stimulation. All receptors derive from a human donor in good health (CMV status not recorded). Some clones in this sample may be carry-over from other donors' samples.

Here the CDR3 reads CASSPTGGETQYF. The CDR3 nucleotides are TGTGCCAGCAGCCCGACAGGGGGAGAGACCCAGTACTTC. This chain links TRBV5-8 with TRBJ2-5, with 9 nucleotides matching TRBD1. This CDR3 contains 13 residues. In germline, CDR1 is SGHTS, CDR2 YDEGEE. The J segment lost 4 bases and the V segment lost 4 bases, leaving 2 bases of the junction unmatched.

The sample holds many counts of this clonotype. The rearrangement joins TRBV7-2 to TRBJ1-4; a weak D match, TRBD1 (5 bases). The CDR3 loop spans 16 amino acids. Germline V gene sequence: CDR1 SGHTA, CDR2 FQGNSA. V shed 0 bases and J shed 8 bases, with 16 bases lying between them. CDR3: CASSLARQGVQEKLFF. CDR3 nucleotide sequence: TGTGCCAGCAGCTTAGCGCGCCAGGGTGTGCAGGAAAAACTGTTTTTT.

This chain joins TRBV11-3 and TRBJ2-7; 10 bases are shared with TRBD2. CDR3 length: 17 amino acids. V lost 7 bases, J lost 2 bases, and 14 bases stayed unmatched. From germline, CDR1 is SGHNT and CDR2 YENEEA. CDR3 sequence reads: CASTQPQSSGGTYEQYF. The CDR3 region has the DNA TGTGCCAGCACTCAACCCCAGTCTAGCGGGGGAACCTACGAGCAGTACTTC.

The chain employs TRBV7-8 and TRBJ1-6, with TRBD1 identical over 10 bases. From germline, CDR1 is SGHVS and CDR2 FQNEAQ. CDR3 size: 16 residues. Trimming at V came to 1 base and at J to 8 bases, leaving 5 bases not matched to a gene. In nucleotides, the CDR3 is TGTGCCAGCAGCTTAGGGGCCGGGACAGGGGATTCACCCCTCCACTTT. Residues: CASSLGAGTGDSPLHF.

In its sample, this clonotype was seen a few times. CDR3 region: CASSASGSTETQYF. In DNA form, the CDR3 reads TGTGCCAGCAGCGCTAGCGGGAGTACGGAGACCCAGTACTTC. The J gene is TRBJ2-5, the V gene TRBV7-9; TRBD2 matches 10 bases. The CDR3 runs to 14 residues. The V segment lost 5 bases and the J segment 5 bases; nucleotides outside the gene matches: 5. Germline assignment: CDR1 SEHNR and CDR2 FQNEAQ (reference sequence).

The chain combines TRBV9 with TRBJ2-5; perhaps TRBD1 as D (6 bases). V was pared by 6 bases and J by 2 bases, with 14 bases between. Germline CDR1 is SGDLS and CDR2 is YYNGEE. The CDR3 is made up of 14 amino acids. CDR3 DNA: TGTGCCAGCACCGCTTCCGGGACACAAGAGACCCAGTACTTC. As protein: CASTASGTQETQYF.

This clonotype was detected only a few times. The V call is TRBV7-2, the J call TRBJ2-7; D unclear. CDR1 is SGHTA, CDR2 FQGNSA, per germline. Trimming stripped 2 bases from V and 1 base from J, with 6 bases between. CDR3 size: 13 residues. This CDR3 reads CASSLMSSYEQYF. DNA for the CDR3: TGTGCCAGCAGCTTAATGTCGTCCTACGAGCAGTACTTC.

The genes are TRBV7-6 and TRBJ2-2; tentative D call: TRBD2 (5 bases). The V end lost 1 base, the J end lost 6 bases, and 12 bases lay between the germline ends. The CDR3 is 15 amino acids. CDR1 SGHVS and CDR2 FNYEAQ come from the germline V gene. The CDR3 sequence is CASSLGRVGAGELFF. For the CDR3, the DNA is TGTGCCAGCAGCTTAGGGCGGGTTGGGGCCGGGGAGCTGTTTTTT.

This clonotype was observed at least ten times. The chain links TRBV7-2 to TRBJ2-1, with TRBD2 identical over 11 bases. This CDR3 is 14 amino acids long. V shed 5 bases and J 10 bases; nucleotides not matched to a gene: 7. From germline, CDR1 is SGHTA and CDR2 FQGNSA. CDR3 sequence: CASSGLAGGPEQFF. The CDR3 DNA follows: TGTGCCAGCAGCGGGTTAGCGGGAGGGCCGGAGCAGTTCTTC. The whole variable domain, filled in from reference TRBV7-2 and TRBJ2-1, reads GAGVSQSPSNKVTEKGKDVELRCDPISGHTALYWYRQSLGQGLEFLIYFQGNSAPDKSGLPSDRFSAERTGGSVSTLTIQRTQQEDSAVYLCASSGLAGGPEQFFGPGTRLTVL.

This chain joins TRBV7-9 and TRBJ1-4; TRBD1 matches 7 bases. Trimming removed 5 bases from V and 4 bases from J; junction bases left unmatched: 13. This CDR3 has 17 residues. CDR1 is SEHNR and CDR2 is FQNEAQ in the germline V gene (reference sequence). As DNA, the CDR3 is TGTGCCAGCAGCCCGAAGGTGGGGGGACAGAGTAATGAAAAACTGTTTTTT. It specifies CASSPKVGGQSNEKLFF.

This chain connects TRBV7-6 to TRBJ1-1, with D maybe TRBD1 (5 bases). V was clipped by 4 bases and J by 1 base, with 13 bases between them. This CDR3 has 15 amino acids. The V gene's germline CDR1 is SGHVS and CDR2 FNYEAQ. The CDR3 region is CASSSGGEGNTEAFF. The CDR3 DNA follows: TGTGCCAGCAGCTCCGGGGGAGAAGGGAACACTGAAGCTTTCTTT.

This clonotype was counted between two and nine times. J is TRBJ2-2 and V is TRBV19; D may be TRBD1 (5 bases). V was shortened by 3 bases and J by 1 base, with 12 bases between the two germline ends. The CDR3 loop spans 16 amino acids. Germline V gene sequence: CDR1 LNHDA, CDR2 SQIVND (reference sequence). In DNA, the CDR3 is TGTGCCAGTAGTATGTGGATGGGGCAGAACACCGGGGAGCTGTTTTTT. Encoded protein: CASSMWMGQNTGELFF.

This clonotype occurred a few times. The chain uses TRBV11-2 and TRBJ2-1, with 8 bases that match TRBD2. In germline, CDR1 is SGHAT, CDR2 FQNNGV. The CDR3 extends over 17 amino acids. The V gene end was trimmed by 0 bases and the J gene end by 6 bases; junction bases not matched to a gene: 10. For the CDR3, the DNA is TGTGCCAGCAGCTTAGAGCTCGGCGAGCGGGGGACCAATGAGCAGTTCTTC. It specifies CASSLELGERGTNEQFF.

The J gene is TRBJ1-5, the V gene TRBV7-9; 7 bases map to TRBD1. This CDR3 contains 16 residues. The germline V gene has CDR1 SEHNR and CDR2 FQNEAQ (reference sequence). V lost 5 bases, J lost 5 bases, and 12 bases stayed unmatched. The CDR3 spells CASSAESAGGYQPQHF. CDR3 DNA: TGTGCCAGCAGCGCCGAATCGGCAGGGGGATATCAGCCCCAGCATTTT.

The rearrangement links TRBV30 to TRBJ2-6; D remains unclear. V lost 2 bases to trimming and J lost 1 base, with 9 bases between them. The germline V gene encodes CDR1 GTSNPN and CDR2 SVGIG (reference sequence). The CDR3 has 15 amino acids. The DNA for the CDR3 is TGTGCCTGGAGTCGTGGGGATTCTGGGGCCAACGTCCTGACTTTC. Its translation is CAWSRGDSGANVLTF. Together with reference TRBV30 and TRBJ2-6, the CDR3 gives the full variable domain: SQTIHQWPATLVQPVGSPLSLECTVEGTSNPNLYWYRQAAGRGLQLLFYSVGIGQISSEVPQNLSASRPQDRQFILSSKKLLLSDSGFYLCAWSRGDSGANVLTFGAGSRLTVL.

V and J are TRBV27 and TRBJ2-5; 8 nucleotides match TRBD2. The CDR3 has 13 residues. V lost 4 bases, J lost 8 bases, and 6 bases stayed unmatched. Germline V gene lookup returns CDR1 MNHEY and CDR2 SMNVEV (reference sequence). The CDR3 region has the DNA TGTGCCAGCAGTTACCGGGCGGGAGGAACCCAGTACTTC. Translating it yields CASSYRAGGTQYF.

The chain is built from TRBV29-1 and TRBJ1-1, with 9 bases matching TRBD1. Trimming removed 6 bases from V and 2 bases from J; junction bases left unmatched: 1. The germline gives CDR1 SQVTM, CDR2 ANQGSEA. CDR3 length equals 12 residues. The CDR3 here is CSVGQGNTEAFF. The CDR3 DNA sequence: TGCAGCGTGGGACAGGGAAACACTGAAGCTTTCTTT.

This clonotype was seen at least ten times. This chain joins TRBV9 and TRBJ2-7; 10 nucleotides match TRBD1. Germline V gives CDR1 SGDLS, CDR2 YYNGEE. This CDR3 comprises 15 residues. V lost 3 bases and J lost 3; bases outside the gene matches: 6. The CDR3 DNA follows: TGTGCCAGCAGCGCGACGGGACAGGGGTACTACGAGCAGTACTTC. Translating it yields CASSATGQGYYEQYF.

The gene calls are TRBV7-2 and TRBJ2-7; TRBD1 aligns across 11 bases. CDR3 length: 18 residues. The ends lost 4 bases at V and 3 bases at J; junction bases unmatched: 14. Per germline, CDR1 SGHTA and CDR2 FQGNSA. CDR3 DNA sequence: TGTGCCAGCAGCTCCGACGATCAAGTGGACAGGGGGCGCTACGAGCAGTACTTC. Translating gives CASSSDDQVDRGRYEQYF.

The genes are TRBV4-1 and TRBJ2-1; tentative D call: TRBD1 (5 bases). Germline assignment: CDR1 MGHRA and CDR2 YSYEKL. This CDR3 spans 14 amino acids. V was shortened by 4 bases and J by 4 bases, with 11 bases between the two germline ends. Written as DNA, the CDR3 is TGCGCCAGCAGCCTAGAGCGACAGTACAATGAGCAGTTCTTC. Translating it yields CASSLERQYNEQFF.

The chain has TRBV28 and TRBJ1-1; D not resolved. This CDR3 region has 12 residues. V was clipped by 0 bases and J by 1 base, with 0 bases between them. Germline V gene data show CDR1 as MDHEN and CDR2 as SYDVKM. The CDR3 spells CASSLWNTEAFF. The CDR3 DNA reads TGTGCCAGCAGTTTATGGAACACTGAAGCTTTCTTT.

This clonotype was observed many times. V is TRBV11-2 and J is TRBJ1-4, with unresolved D. This CDR3 region has 16 residues. Trimming took 3 bases from V and 5 from J, leaving 16 bases between them. Germline-derived CDR1 and CDR2 are SGHAT and FQNNGV. The chain's CDR3 is CASSFWANNRNEKLFF. For the CDR3, the DNA is TGTGCCAGCAGCTTTTGGGCCAACAACCGAAATGAAAAACTGTTTTTT.

The gene calls are TRBV7-8 and TRBJ1-2; D is uncertain. The CDR3 spans 13 residues. Germline values: CDR1 SGHVS, CDR2 FQNEAQ. The V and J ends lost 3 bases and 1 base respectively, with 6 bases between them. CDR3 DNA sequence: TGTGCCAGCAGCTTGGCCGATAACTATGGCTACACCTTC. Translation gives CASSLADNYGYTF.

Many counts were recorded for this clonotype. The genes are TRBV7-2 and TRBJ1-1; possible D gene TRBD1, 6 bases. This CDR3 spans 16 amino acids. CDR1 and CDR2 (germline): SGHTA, FQGNSA. With 3 bases removed from V and 4 bases from J, the gap between germline ends came to 18 bases. CDR3 sequence: CASSFGGATVGTEAFF. The CDR3 region has the DNA TGTGCCAGCAGCTTTGGGGGGGCCACGGTTGGCACTGAAGCTTTCTTT.

The chain uses TRBV5-8 and TRBJ1-4; D is perhaps TRBD1 (5 bases). The CDR3 totals 15 residues. CDR1 is SGHTS and CDR2 is YDEGEE in the germline V gene. The germline V and J ends were trimmed by 4 bases and 0 bases, with 10 bases remaining between them. The CDR3: CASSRTTATNEKLFF. The CDR3 DNA is TGTGCCAGCAGCCGTACGACAGCAACTAATGAAAAACTGTTTTTT.